These T cell receptor beta chains were read from a single sample in a study of blood T cell repertoires in COVID-19. Sequencing was performed with immunoSEQ multiplex PCR; in TCRdb, only in-frame clones are kept and a portion is missing. The profile shows 170,000 or so clones, approximately 86% of them singletons. The source material was peripheral blood. These receptors originate from a man aged 50 to 60 with active or convalescent COVID-19. The CDR3 runs from the conserved cysteine through the conserved F or W. D genes are given only for firm matches. Clone size is stated in some rows and not others, as once, few, many or a class when expanded.

abundance	d_gene	v_gene	j_gene	CDR3nt	CDR3aa
-	-	TRBV27	TRBJ2-2	TGTGCCAGCGCTCCGCGTACAGGCACCACCGGGGAGCTGTTTTTT	CASAPRTGTTGELFF
-	TRBD2	TRBV29-1	TRBJ2-1	TGCAGCGGTCTCGGACTAGCGGGAGCAGGTGAGCAGTTCTTC	CSGLGLAGAGEQFF
-	-	TRBV5-4	TRBJ2-1	TGTGCCAGCAGCTCTCGGTACAATGAGCAGTTCTTC	CASSSRYNEQFF
-	-	TRBV7-9	TRBJ2-1	TGTGCCAGCAGCCCGGGAGATCGCTACAATGAGCAGTTCTTC	CASSPGDRYNEQFF
-	-	TRBV21-1	TRBJ2-4	TGTGCCAGCAGCAATCGGGGAGGTGGTGCCAAAAACATTCAGTACTTC	CASSNRGGGAKNIQYF
-	-	TRBV6-5	TRBJ2-7	TGTGCCAGCAGCCTCTCCGGGTTCGGGGACTACGAGCAGTACTTC	CASSLSGFGDYEQYF
-	-	TRBV6-5	TRBJ2-7	TGTGCCAGCAGTGACTCCCGCAGGGCTTCCTACGAGCAGTACTTC	CASSDSRRASYEQYF
-	TRBD2	TRBV5-1	TRBJ2-7	TGCGCCAGCAGCTTGACGTCAGGGAGGGCCTACGAGCAGTACTTC	CASSLTSGRAYEQYF
-	-	TRBV13	TRBJ1-3	TGTGCCAGCAGCCCCTGGTCCCTAGGTGGAAACACCATATATTTT	CASSPWSLGGNTIYF
-	-	TRBV28	TRBJ2-4	TGTGCCAGCATCCTCGCACGGTTAGCCAAAAACATTCAGTACTTC	CASILARLAKNIQYF
once	TRBD2	TRBV24-1	TRBJ2-1	TGTGCCACCAATAAAGCGGGAGCGGAGTACAATGAGCAGTTCTTC	CATNKAGAEYNEQFF
-	TRBD1	TRBV4-3	TRBJ1-2	TGCGCCAGCAGCCAACGACAGGGGGAAACTGGCTACACCTTC	CASSQRQGETGYTF
-	TRBD2	TRBV18	TRBJ2-3	TGTGCCAGCTCACTAGCGGGGGTCGCGTTTGGGGATACGCAGTATTTT	CASSLAGVAFGDTQYF
-	-	TRBV7-9	TRBJ2-3	TGTGCCAGCAGCTTAGGGACAGTTAGCACAGATACGCAGTATTTT	CASSLGTVSTDTQYF